The T cell receptor beta chain described here comes from a study of response to subunit inactivated influenza vaccine. Between the trimmed V and J ends, which lost 3 bases and 0 bases, there was a span of 12 bases. The CDR3 is 15 residues long. The germline CDR1 and CDR2 sequences are DFQATT and SNEGSKA (reference sequence). General study findings and limits: Seasonal influenza vaccination, on each occasion, was suggested by the authors to recruit few new T cells.

This clonotype was detected a few times. What it binds is unknown. One entry per CDR3 protein, called by TCRdb with MiXCR from the RT-PCR reads. The table records a few hundred thousand distinct CDR3 sequences, approximately 15% of them present only once. The chain joins TRBV20-1 to TRBJ2-1; no reliable D call. Specimen: PBMCs from blood, collected 11 to 12 days after vaccination. This TCR was recovered from a man in his forties or fifties who received an inactivated influenza vaccine. The CDR3 protein is CSARSSTSSYNEQFF. In nucleotides, the CDR3 is TGCAGTGCTAGGTCTAGTACGAGCTCCTACAATGAGCAGTTCTTC.